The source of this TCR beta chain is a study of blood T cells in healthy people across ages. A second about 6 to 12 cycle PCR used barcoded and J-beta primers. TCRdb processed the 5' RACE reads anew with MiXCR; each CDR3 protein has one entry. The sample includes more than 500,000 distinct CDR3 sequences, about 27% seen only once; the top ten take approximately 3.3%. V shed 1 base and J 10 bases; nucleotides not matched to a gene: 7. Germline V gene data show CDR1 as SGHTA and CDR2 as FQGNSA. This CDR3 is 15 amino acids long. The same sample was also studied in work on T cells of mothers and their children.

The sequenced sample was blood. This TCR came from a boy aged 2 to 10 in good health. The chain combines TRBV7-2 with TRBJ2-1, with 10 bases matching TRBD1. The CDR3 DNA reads TGTGCCAGCAGCTTAGATGCGACAGGGGGCAGGGAGCAGTTCTTC. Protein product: CASSLDATGGREQFF.